The clone carrying this T cell receptor delta chain has a count of ten or more. TCRdb made new clone calls on the RT-PCR reads using CATT. This table holds some 12,000 delta-chain clones, 1.3% found once. The sample is drawn from a study of gamma-delta T cells after stem cell transplantation. The CDR3 contains 19 residues. Germline assignment: CDR1 GEAIGNYY and CDR2 EKD. The J segment lost 0 bases and the V segment lost 0 bases, leaving 7 bases of the junction unmatched. The material sequenced was gamma-delta T cells. The sequence derives from a human donor. It is not recorded whose cells these are; they may come from a transplant donor. The gene calls are TRDV2 and TRDJ3; 7 bases fit TRDD3. The CDR3 is CACDTAGGERSWDTRQMFF. The CDR3 coding sequence is TGTGCCTGTGACACCGCTGGGGGGGAGCGCTCCTGGGACACCCGACAGATGTTTTTC.